What follows are 10 T cell receptor beta chains derived from one specimen sequenced in a study of blood T cell repertoires in COVID-19. The repertoire was sequenced with immunoSEQ multiplex PCR; TCRdb's copy has only in-frame clones and lacks some. Of some 210,000 clones listed, roughly nine tenths are singletons. Material: peripheral blood. The receptor set was obtained from a man aged 60-69 years with COVID-19, enrolled during active disease.

This chain connects TRBV30 to TRBJ2-1; TRBD2 matches at 7 bases. CDR3 length equals 14 residues. After removal of 1 base from V and 5 bases from J, the junction contained 5 bases not matched to a gene. Germline V gene sequence: CDR1 GTSNPN, CDR2 SVGIG (reference sequence). This CDR3 is CAWSGGTINNEQFF. CDR3 bases: TGTGCCTGGAGTGGGGGGACTATCAACAATGAGCAGTTCTTC.

The rearrangement links TRBV3-1 (or the pseudogene TRBV3-2) to TRBJ2-1; TRBD2 is a possible D gene (5 bases). Germline assignment: CDR1 LGHDT and CDR2 YNNKEL (reference sequence). This CDR3 spans 16 amino acids. Trimming stripped 3 bases from V and 8 bases from J, with 20 bases between. CDR3 DNA sequence: TGTGCCAGCAGCCAGAACCCTCAAACTAGGAGCGATGAGCAGTTCTTC. The encoded protein is CASSQNPQTRSDEQFF.

This chain connects TRBV2 to TRBJ2-1; 9 nucleotides agree with TRBD2. This CDR3 spans 15 amino acids. V lost 5 bases to trimming and J lost 4 bases; unmatched junction nucleotides: 6. Germline V gene sequence: CDR1 SNHLY, CDR2 FYNNEI. CDR3 bases: TGTGCCAGCAGTACCGGGACTAGCAGGTACAATGAGCAGTTCTTC. Translating it yields CASSTGTSRYNEQFF.

This chain joins TRBV6-6 and TRBJ1-5, with 8 bases identical to TRBD1. V lost 5 bases, J lost 1 base, and 13 bases stayed unmatched. This CDR3 is built from 18 residues. Germline lookup yields CDR1 MNHNY and CDR2 SVGAGI (reference sequence). CDR3 nucleotide sequence: TGTGCCAGCAGTCCCGGACAGGGAAGAGGTCTAAGCAATCAGCCCCAGCATTTT. Amino acids: CASSPGQGRGLSNQPQHF.

The chain employs TRBV18 and TRBJ2-7, with D perhaps matching TRBD2 (5 bases). CDR3 length: 14 residues. With 1 base removed from V and 6 bases from J, the gap between germline ends came to 13 bases. Germline CDR1 reads KGHSH; CDR2 reads LQKENI. CDR3 in DNA: TGTGCCAGCTCACCACTTACCCGGGGAGCCGAGCAGTACTTC. Encoded protein: CASSPLTRGAEQYF.

CDR3 in amino acids: CASRMGNPGTGAFEQYF. In DNA, the CDR3 is TGTGCCAGTAGGATGGGCAACCCCGGGACAGGGGCTTTTGAGCAGTACTTC. V usage is TRBV19 and J usage is TRBJ2-7; 10 bases are shared with TRBD1. This CDR3 contains 17 residues. Germline V CDR1 and CDR2: LNHDA, SQIVND (reference sequence). Trimming took 6 bases from V and 7 from J; bases not matched to a gene: 18.

The V call is TRBV7-2, the J call TRBJ2-7, with 11 bases identical to TRBD2. V was clipped by 2 bases and J by 8 bases; unmatched bases: 8. This CDR3 contains 15 residues. In germline, CDR1 is SGHTA, CDR2 FQGNSA. The DNA for the CDR3 is TGTGCCAGCAGCTTAACGATAGCGGGAGGGCCGAAGCAGTACTTC. Amino acids: CASSLTIAGGPKQYF.

The chain's CDR3 is CAWNTQGGTGELFF. CDR3 bases: TGTGCCTGGAACACACAGGGGGGCACCGGGGAGCTGTTTTTT. This chain links TRBV30 with TRBJ2-2, with TRBD1 identical over 8 bases. J lost 4 bases, V lost 4 bases, and 5 bases had no gene match. CDR3 size: 14 residues. Germline lookup yields CDR1 GTSNPN and CDR2 SVGIG (reference sequence).

The chain recombines TRBV10-3 with TRBJ1-2; D is possibly TRBD1 (6 bases). Per the germline V gene, CDR1 is ENHRY and CDR2 is SYGVKD. V gave up 6 bases and J gave up 2 bases, with 10 bases separating them. CDR3 size: 13 residues. DNA of the CDR3: TGTGCCATCAGGTCGGACAGAAACTATGGCTACACCTTC. Protein sequence: CAIRSDRNYGYTF.

The J gene is TRBJ2-3, the V gene TRBV7-9; the match to TRBD2 covers 8 bases. This CDR3 comprises 15 residues. Germline assignment: CDR1 SEHNR and CDR2 FQNEAQ (reference sequence). The V and J ends lost 7 bases and 0 bases, in that order; junction bases with no gene match: 6. CDR3: CASTLGGGSTDTQYF. The DNA for the CDR3 is TGTGCCAGCACCCTCGGGGGGGGGAGCACAGATACGCAGTATTTT. Full variable domain (remainder filled in from reference TRBV7-9 and TRBJ2-3): DTGVSQNPRHKITKRGQNVTFRCDPISEHNRLYWYRQTLGQGPEFLTYFQNEAQLEKSRLLSDRFSAERPKGSFSTLEIQRTEQGDSAMYLCASTLGGGSTDTQYFGPGTRLTVL.